The present entry profiles one T cell receptor beta chain with its context. Its cognate antigen is unknown. The sample is drawn from a study of cytomegalovirus exposure and HLA in healthy donors. Findings and caveats of the study: Some V segments, TRBV6-2 and TRBV6-3 among them, were indistinguishable and were therefore excluded. An analysis done earlier found most TCR beta V segments productive about 90% or about 30% of the time.

The germline V gene has CDR1 SGHRS and CDR2 YFSETQ. Trimming removed 3 bases from V and 6 bases from J; junction bases left unmatched: 5. The CDR3 length is 14 residues. Both 60 Vbeta primers and 13 Jbeta primers went into the PCR. Some clones are missing from TCRdb's copy, which holds only in-frame ones; the method was immunoSEQ multiplex PCR. The data show 110,000 to 150,000 clones, with more than 70% seen just once and approximately 1.6% held by the top ten. The material sequenced was PBMCs. The TCR originated in a woman between 40 and 55 years old in good health and CMV-seronegative. The chain uses TRBV5-1 and TRBJ2-2; 7 bases align to TRBD1. CDR3 nucleotides: TGCGCCAGCAGCTCGCCACAGGGGTCCGGGGAGCTGTTTTTT. Its protein product is CASSSPQGSGELFF.